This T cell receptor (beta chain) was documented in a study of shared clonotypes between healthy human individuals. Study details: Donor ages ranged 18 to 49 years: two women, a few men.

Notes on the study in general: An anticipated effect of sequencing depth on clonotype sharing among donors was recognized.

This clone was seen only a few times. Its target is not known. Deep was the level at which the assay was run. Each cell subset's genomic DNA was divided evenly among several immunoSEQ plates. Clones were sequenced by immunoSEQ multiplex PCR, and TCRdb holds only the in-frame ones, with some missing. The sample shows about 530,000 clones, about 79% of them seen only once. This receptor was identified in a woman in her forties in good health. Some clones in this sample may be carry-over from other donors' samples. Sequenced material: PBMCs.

The CDR3 spells CATLFSGANVLTF. The CDR3 region has the DNA TGTGCCACTTTATTCTCTGGGGCCAACGTCCTGACTTTC. The chain is built from TRBV28 and TRBJ2-6; D ambiguous. Trimming removed 10 bases from V and 0 bases from J, with 7 bases in between. The CDR3 covers 13 residues. Germline V gives CDR1 MDHEN, CDR2 SYDVKM. The full variable domain, with the rest looked up from reference TRBV28 and TRBJ2-6, is DVKVTQSSRYLVKRTGEKVFLECVQDMDHENMFWYRQDPGLGLRLIYFSYDVKMKEKGDIPEGYSVSREKKERFSLILESASTNQTSMYLCATLFSGANVLTFGAGSRLTVL.